This T cell receptor (beta chain) was documented in a study of regulatory and conventional T cells in RAG deficiency. Conventional CD4+ T cells were sorted from blood as CD25-low CD127-high cells. Assay: immunoSEQ multiplex PCR; the TCRdb copy retains only in-frame clones and omits some. This sample has 20,000 to 25,000 clones, with about 92% found just once. The V gene lost 4 bases and the J gene lost 4 bases, with 9 bases spanning the gap. The CDR3 is made up of 12 amino acids. CDR1 is SGHNT and CDR2 is YYREEE in the germline V gene (reference sequence). These data also featured in a second study, about regulatory T cells. That work adds: The PCR used 52 TRBV and 13 TRBJ primers. Patient repertoires had restricted TRB V-J pairs and skewed V and J usage, most in Tregs.

The sequence came from a human donor in good health. The sample comprised CD4+ T cells sorted from blood. The chain has TRBV5-4 and TRBJ2-7, with a tentative D call TRBD2 (6 bases). The CDR3 DNA is TGTGCCAGCAGCATCCGGGGGTACGAGCAGTACTTC. Its translation is CASSIRGYEQYF.